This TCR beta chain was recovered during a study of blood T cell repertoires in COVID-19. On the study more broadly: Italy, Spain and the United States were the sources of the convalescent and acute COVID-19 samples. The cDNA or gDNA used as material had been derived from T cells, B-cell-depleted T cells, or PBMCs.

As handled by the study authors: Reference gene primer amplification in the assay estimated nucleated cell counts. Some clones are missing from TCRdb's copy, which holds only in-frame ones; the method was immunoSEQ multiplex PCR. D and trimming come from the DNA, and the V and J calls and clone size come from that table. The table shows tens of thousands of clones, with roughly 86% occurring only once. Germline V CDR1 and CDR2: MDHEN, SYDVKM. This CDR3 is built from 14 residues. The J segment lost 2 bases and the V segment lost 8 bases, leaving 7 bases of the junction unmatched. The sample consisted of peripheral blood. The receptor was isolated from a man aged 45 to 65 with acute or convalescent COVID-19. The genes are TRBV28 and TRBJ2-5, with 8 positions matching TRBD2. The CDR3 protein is CASHTSGDQETQYF. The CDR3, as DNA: TGTGCCAGCCATACTAGCGGAGATCAAGAGACCCAGTACTTC.